Listed below are T cell receptor beta chains from one sample, sequenced in a study of T cell responses to AZD1222 COVID-19 vaccine. Sequencing used immunoSEQ multiplex PCR; TCRdb keeps in-frame clones, though not all of them. The sample includes around 140,000 clones, 85% seen only once; the top ten take 7.9%. The source was peripheral blood, collected 28 days after the second dose of the MenACWY control vaccine. Receptors were obtained from an adult who received the MenACWY meningococcal vaccine as a control. Each CDR3 is given with its conserved first and last residue. A D gene is named only where the DNA matches it firmly. Expanded clones are given a class, and other clones once, few, many or no size at all.

cdr3_aa | cdr3_nt | v_call | cdr3_length | d_call | clone_size | j_call
CASSSGTGVDTQYF | TGTGCCAGCAGTTCCGGGACAGGGGTCGATACGCAGTATTTT | TRBV28 | 14 | TRBD1 | NA | TRBJ2-3
CATLRDSSYGYTF | TGTGCCACCCTTCGGGACAGTTCCTATGGCTACACCTTC | TRBV12-3/TRBV12-4 | 13 | TRBD1 | NA | TRBJ1-2
CASAREGRGNQPQHF | TGTGCCAGCGCCCGAGAGGGCAGGGGCAATCAGCCCCAGCATTTT | TRBV6-5 | 15 | NA | NA | TRBJ1-5
CASKGGMDGYTF | TGTGCCAGTAAGGGAGGGATGGATGGCTACACCTTC | TRBV19 | 12 | NA | NA | TRBJ1-2
CSVAGEGTGGQSYGYTF | TGCAGCGTTGCGGGGGAAGGGACAGGGGGCCAGTCCTATGGCTACACCTTC | TRBV29-1 | 17 | TRBD1 | NA | TRBJ1-2
CASRQGLVNNEQFF | TGTGCCAGCAGACAAGGACTAGTGAACAATGAGCAGTTCTTC | TRBV7-2 | 14 | TRBD2 | NA | TRBJ2-1
CASSLSNKGSDGYTF | TGTGCCAGCAGTTTATCGAATAAGGGATCAGATGGCTACACCTTC | TRBV27 | 15 | NA | NA | TRBJ1-2
CASSLPTGSNIQYF | TGTGCCAGCAGTCTACCGACAGGGTCCAACATTCAGTACTTC | TRBV6-6 | 14 | TRBD1 | NA | TRBJ2-4
CASSQDAEQYF | TGTGCCAGCAGCCAAGACGCCGAGCAGTACTTC | TRBV3-1/TRBV3-2 | 11 | NA | NA | TRBJ2-7
CASSSEGSGSTDTQYF | TGCGCCAGCAGCTCAGAGGGCAGCGGCAGCACAGATACGCAGTATTTT | TRBV4-1 | 16 | NA | NA | TRBJ2-3
CASSQEVFSSPLHF | TGTGCCAGCAGCCAAGAGGTTTTTAGTTCACCCCTCCACTTT | TRBV14 | 14 | NA | NA | TRBJ1-6
CASSVGSGSYEQYF | TGTGCCAGCAGCGTAGGTAGCGGGAGTTACGAGCAGTACTTC | TRBV9 | 14 | TRBD2 | once | TRBJ2-7
CASALSGGVGEQFF | TGTGCCAGTGCCCTGAGCGGGGGGGTCGGTGAGCAGTTCTTC | TRBV19 | 14 | TRBD2 | NA | TRBJ2-1
CASSTLGQGSDFEQYF | TGTGCCAGCAGTACACTCGGACAGGGATCTGATTTCGAGCAGTACTTC | TRBV6-2/TRBV6-3 | 16 | TRBD1 | NA | TRBJ2-7
CASSIAAGGSSGNTIYF | TGTGCCAGTAGTATTGCGGCAGGTGGGAGCTCTGGAAACACCATATATTTT | TRBV19 | 17 | NA | once | TRBJ1-3
CASSLRRSSTDTQYF | TGTGCCAGCAGCTTAAGGCGGAGTAGCACAGATACGCAGTATTTT | TRBV7-8 | 15 | NA | few | TRBJ2-3
CASSPTGIFSYNEQFF | TGTGCCAGCAGTCCCACCGGGATTTTCTCCTACAATGAGCAGTTCTTC | TRBV2 | 16 | NA | once | TRBJ2-1
CASSQRGEQFF | TGTGCCAGCAGCCAAAGAGGTGAGCAGTTCTTC | TRBV3-1/TRBV3-2 | 11 | NA | NA | TRBJ2-1
CASHKGLLGNTIYF | TGTGCCAGTCACAAGGGACTTCTTGGGAACACCATATATTTT | TRBV2 | 14 | NA | NA | TRBJ1-3
CASSPPGVRTGELFF | TGTGCCAGCAGTCCGCCAGGGGTGAGAACCGGGGAGCTGTTTTTT | TRBV28 | 15 | NA | NA | TRBJ2-2
CASSQRGNWRSNQPQHF | TGTGCCAGCAGTCAAAGAGGGAATTGGAGGAGCAATCAGCCCCAGCATTTT | TRBV6-6 | 17 | NA | NA | TRBJ1-5
CASSESPQFNYGYTF | TGCGCCAGCAGTGAGAGCCCTCAGTTTAACTATGGCTACACCTTC | TRBV10-2 | 15 | NA | NA | TRBJ1-2
CATSSNLGPQHF | TGTGCCACCAGTTCAAACTTGGGGCCCCAGCATTTT | TRBV24-1 | 12 | NA | few | TRBJ1-5
CATSDFGTSGTYEQYF | TGTGCCACCAGTGATTTTGGTACTAGCGGAACCTACGAGCAGTACTTC | TRBV24-1 | 16 | TRBD2 | NA | TRBJ2-7